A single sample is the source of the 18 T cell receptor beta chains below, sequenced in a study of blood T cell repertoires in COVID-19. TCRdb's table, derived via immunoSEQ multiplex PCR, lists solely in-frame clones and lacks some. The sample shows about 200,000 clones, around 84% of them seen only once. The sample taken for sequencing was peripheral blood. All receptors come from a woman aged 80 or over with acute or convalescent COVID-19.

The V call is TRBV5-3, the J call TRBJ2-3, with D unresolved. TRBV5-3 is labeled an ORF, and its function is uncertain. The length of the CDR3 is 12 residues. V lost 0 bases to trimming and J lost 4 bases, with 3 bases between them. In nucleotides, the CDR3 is TGTGCCAGAAGCTTGGTCGCAGATACGCAGTATTTT. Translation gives CARSLVADTQYF.

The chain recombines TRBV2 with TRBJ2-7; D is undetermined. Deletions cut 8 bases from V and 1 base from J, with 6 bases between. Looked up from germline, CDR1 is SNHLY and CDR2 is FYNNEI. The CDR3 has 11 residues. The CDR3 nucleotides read TGTGCCAGCTTCAGGTCCTACGAGCAGTACTTC. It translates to CASFRSYEQYF. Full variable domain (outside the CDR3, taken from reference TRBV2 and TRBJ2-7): EPEVTQTPSHQVTQMGQEVILRCVPISNHLYFYWYRQILGQKVEFLVSFYNNEISEKSEIFDDQFSVERPDGSNFTLKIRSTKLEDSAMYFCASFRSYEQYFGPGTRLTVT.

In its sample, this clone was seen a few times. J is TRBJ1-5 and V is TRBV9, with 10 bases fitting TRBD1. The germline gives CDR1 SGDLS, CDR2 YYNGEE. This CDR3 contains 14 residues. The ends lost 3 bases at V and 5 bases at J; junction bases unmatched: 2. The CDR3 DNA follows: TGTGCCAGCAGCGGTGGGACAGGGGATCAGCCCCAGCATTTT. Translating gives CASSGGTGDQPQHF.

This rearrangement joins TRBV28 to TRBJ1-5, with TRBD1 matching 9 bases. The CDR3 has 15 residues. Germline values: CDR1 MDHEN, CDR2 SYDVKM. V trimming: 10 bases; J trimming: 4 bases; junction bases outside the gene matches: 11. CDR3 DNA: TGTGCCACCGTGATTCCGACAGGGGGAAATCAGCCCCAGCATTTT. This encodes CATVIPTGGNQPQHF. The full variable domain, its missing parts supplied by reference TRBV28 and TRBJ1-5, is DVKVTQSSRYLVKRTGEKVFLECVQDMDHENMFWYRQDPGLGLRLIYFSYDVKMKEKGDIPEGYSVSREKKERFSLILESASTNQTSMYLCATVIPTGGNQPQHFGDGTRLSIL.

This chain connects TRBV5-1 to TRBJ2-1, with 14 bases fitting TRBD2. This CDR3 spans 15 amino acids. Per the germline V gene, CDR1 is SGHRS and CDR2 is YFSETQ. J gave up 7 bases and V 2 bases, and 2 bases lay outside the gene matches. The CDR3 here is CASSLRLAGGNEQFF. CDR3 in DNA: TGCGCCAGCAGCTTACGACTAGCGGGAGGGAATGAGCAGTTCTTC.

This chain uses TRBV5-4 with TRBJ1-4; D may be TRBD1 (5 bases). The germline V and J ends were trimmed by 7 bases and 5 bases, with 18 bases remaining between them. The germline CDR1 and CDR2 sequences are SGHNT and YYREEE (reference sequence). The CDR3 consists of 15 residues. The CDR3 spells CASGPTTDQNEKLFF. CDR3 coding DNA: TGTGCCAGCGGACCTACGACAGACCAAAATGAAAAACTGTTTTTT.

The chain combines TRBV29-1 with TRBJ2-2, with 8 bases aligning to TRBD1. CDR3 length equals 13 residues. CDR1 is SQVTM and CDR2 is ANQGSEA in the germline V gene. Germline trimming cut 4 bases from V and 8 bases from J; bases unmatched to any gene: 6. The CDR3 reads CSVGNRGRGELFF. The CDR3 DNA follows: TGCAGCGTTGGGAACAGGGGGAGAGGGGAGCTGTTTTTT.

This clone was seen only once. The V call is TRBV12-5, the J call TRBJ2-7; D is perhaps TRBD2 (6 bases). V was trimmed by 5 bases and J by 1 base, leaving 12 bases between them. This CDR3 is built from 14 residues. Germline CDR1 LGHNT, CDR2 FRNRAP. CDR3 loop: CASGGGKESYEQYF. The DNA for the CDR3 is TGTGCTAGTGGTGGAGGGAAGGAATCCTACGAGCAGTACTTC.

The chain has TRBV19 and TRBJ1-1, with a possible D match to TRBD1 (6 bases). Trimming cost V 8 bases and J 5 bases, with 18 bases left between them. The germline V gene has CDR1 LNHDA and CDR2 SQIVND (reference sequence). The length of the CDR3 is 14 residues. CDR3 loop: CASRKDRIKTEAFF. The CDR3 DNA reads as TGTGCCAGTCGGAAAGACAGGATCAAGACTGAAGCTTTCTTT.

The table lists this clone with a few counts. CDR3 residues: CSASALAGLLPYEQYF. CDR3 coding DNA: TGCAGTGCTAGTGCCCTTGCGGGCCTCTTACCCTACGAGCAGTACTTC. The rearrangement links TRBV20-1 to TRBJ2-7, with D tentatively TRBD2 (5 bases). The CDR3 is 16 residues long. Germline CDR1 reads DFQATT; CDR2 reads SNEGSKA (reference sequence). Trimming removed 3 bases at V and 2 bases at J, with 20 bases between.

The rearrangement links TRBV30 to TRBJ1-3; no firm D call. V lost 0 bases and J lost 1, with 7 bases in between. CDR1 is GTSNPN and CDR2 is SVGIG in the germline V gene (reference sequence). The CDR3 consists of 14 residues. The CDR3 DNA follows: TGTGCCTGGAGTGTCGGGTTGTCTGGAAACACCATATATTTT. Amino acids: CAWSVGLSGNTIYF. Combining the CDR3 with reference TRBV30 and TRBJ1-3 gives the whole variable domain SQTIHQWPATLVQPVGSPLSLECTVEGTSNPNLYWYRQAAGRGLQLLFYSVGIGQISSEVPQNLSASRPQDRQFILSSKKLLLSDSGFYLCAWSVGLSGNTIYFGEGSWLTVV.

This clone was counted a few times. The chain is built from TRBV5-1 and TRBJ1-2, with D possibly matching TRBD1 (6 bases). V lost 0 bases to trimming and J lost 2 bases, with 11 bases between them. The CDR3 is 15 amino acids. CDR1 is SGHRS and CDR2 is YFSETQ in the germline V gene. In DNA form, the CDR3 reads TGCGCCAGCAGCTTGGGGGGGCGGCGGAACTATGGCTACACCTTC. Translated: CASSLGGRRNYGYTF.

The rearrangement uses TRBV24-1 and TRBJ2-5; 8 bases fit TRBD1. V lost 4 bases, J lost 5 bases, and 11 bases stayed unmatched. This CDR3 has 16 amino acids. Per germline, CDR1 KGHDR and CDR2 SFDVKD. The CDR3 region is CATSDPGQGRTETQYF. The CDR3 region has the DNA TGTGCCACCAGTGACCCAGGACAGGGAAGGACGGAGACCCAGTACTTC.

The CDR3 bases are TGTGCCAGCAGATATACAGACAGGGGGGACACTGAAGCTTTCTTT. Its protein product is CASRYTDRGDTEAFF. The V gene is TRBV2, the J gene TRBJ1-1; 9 nucleotides line up with TRBD1. CDR1 and CDR2 (germline): SNHLY, FYNNEI. This CDR3 has 15 residues. The V and J ends lost 6 bases and 3 bases, in that order; junction bases with no gene match: 8.

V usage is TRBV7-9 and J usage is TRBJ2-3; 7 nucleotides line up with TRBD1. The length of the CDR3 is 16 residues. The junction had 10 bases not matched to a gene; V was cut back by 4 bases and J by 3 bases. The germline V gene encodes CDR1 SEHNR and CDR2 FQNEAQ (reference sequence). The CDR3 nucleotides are TGTGCCAGCAGCTCAATATCGGGACAGTGGACAGATACGCAGTATTTT. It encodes CASSSISGQWTDTQYF.

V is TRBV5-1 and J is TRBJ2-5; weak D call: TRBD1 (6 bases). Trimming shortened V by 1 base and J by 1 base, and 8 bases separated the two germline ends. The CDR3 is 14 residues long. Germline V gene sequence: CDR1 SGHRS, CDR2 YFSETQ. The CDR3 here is CASSLTGPQETQYF. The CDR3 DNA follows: TGCGCCAGCAGCTTGACAGGGCCCCAAGAGACCCAGTACTTC.

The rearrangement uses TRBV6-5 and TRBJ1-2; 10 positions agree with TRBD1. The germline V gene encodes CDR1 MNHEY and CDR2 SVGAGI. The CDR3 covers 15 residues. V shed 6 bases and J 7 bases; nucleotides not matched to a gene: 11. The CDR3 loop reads CASRGFGTGDFGYTF. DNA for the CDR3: TGTGCCAGCAGGGGATTCGGGACAGGGGACTTTGGCTACACCTTC.

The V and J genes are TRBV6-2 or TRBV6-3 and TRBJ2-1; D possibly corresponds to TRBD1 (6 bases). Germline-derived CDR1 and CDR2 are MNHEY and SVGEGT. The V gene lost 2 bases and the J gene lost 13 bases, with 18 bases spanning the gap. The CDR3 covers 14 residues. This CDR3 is CASSYVGTTGIQFF. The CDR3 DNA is TGTGCCAGCAGTTACGTAGGTACGACAGGAATACAGTTCTTC.